The 15 T cell receptor beta chains presented below share a single source sample, sequenced in a study of graft-versus-host responses after intestinal transplantation (dated by TCRdb to about 2021). Library method: the immunoSEQ multiplex PCR assay. This immuneACCESS table, as held by TCRdb, lists in-frame sequences with V and J called but not all clones. Of the missing ones, under half trace to an unresolved V gene in checked studies; the others have no known cause. The sample table records 90,000 to 130,000 clones; around 92% of these occur just once. The ten most abundant clones make up 0.9% to 1.5% of the sample. Taken with the paper, the label for time point translates to: cells obtained before transplantation from donor or recipient. These receptors' antigens are unknown. Sequences were derived from unstimulated CD8+ T cells sorted from spleen or lymph node cells, sampled before transplant. The receptors shown here come from a human donor who was the organ donor for an intestinal transplant.

This chain connects TRBV27 to TRBJ2-1; unclear D gene. V lost 3 bases to trimming and J lost 6 bases, with 9 bases between them. This CDR3 is 13 amino acids long. The germline V gene has CDR1 MNHEY and CDR2 SMNVEV (reference sequence). The CDR3 bases are TGTGCCAGCAGTTTGAGTTCGAGCAATGAGCAGTTCTTC. This codes for CASSLSSSNEQFF.

The chain links TRBV19 to TRBJ1-1; D may be TRBD1 (6 bases). In germline, CDR1 is LNHDA, CDR2 SQIVND (reference sequence). The CDR3 consists of 15 residues. V lost 7 bases to trimming and J lost 5 bases, with 20 bases between them. DNA for the CDR3: TGTGCCAGTACGTATGGACAGACTTTGAGGACTGAAGCTTTCTTT. It is translated as CASTYGQTLRTEAFF.

V is TRBV4-1 and J is TRBJ1-3; D remains unclear. CDR3 length equals 15 residues. The germline V gene has CDR1 MGHRA and CDR2 YSYEKL. V was shortened by 1 base and J by 3 bases, with 10 bases between the two germline ends. As DNA, the CDR3 is TGCGCCAGCAGCCAAGTAGTACGATTTGGAAACACCATATATTTT. This codes for CASSQVVRFGNTIYF.

The J gene is TRBJ2-5, the V gene TRBV30; tentative D call: TRBD2 (5 bases). CDR1 and CDR2 (germline): GTSNPN, SVGIG (reference sequence). CDR3 length: 12 amino acids. Deletions cut 0 bases from V and 14 bases from J, with 16 bases between. Here the CDR3 reads CAWSVPSGLIYF. The CDR3 DNA sequence: TGTGCCTGGAGTGTACCAAGCGGTCTGATTTACTTC.

The chain links TRBV19 to TRBJ1-2; 8 positions match TRBD1. V gave up 3 bases and J gave up 4 bases; unmatched junction bases: 4. Germline CDR1 is LNHDA and CDR2 is SQIVND (reference sequence). The CDR3 totals 14 residues. The DNA for the CDR3 is TGTGCCAGTAGTATCTCCACAGGGGGCTATGGCTACACCTTC. Translation: CASSISTGGYGYTF.

The chain joins TRBV9 to TRBJ2-2, with D possibly being TRBD1 or TRBD2 (5 bases each). The CDR3 extends over 15 amino acids. Germline V gene sequence: CDR1 SGDLS, CDR2 YYNGEE. V gave up 2 bases and J gave up 0 bases, with 8 bases separating them. CDR3 DNA sequence: TGTGCCAGCAGCGTGGGGACCACGAACACCGGGGAGCTGTTTTTT. It codes for CASSVGTTNTGELFF.

This sequence joins TRBV27 and TRBJ2-5, with a possible D match to TRBD1 (6 bases). Deletions cut 2 bases from V and 3 bases from J, with 13 bases between. Germline-derived CDR1 and CDR2 are MNHEY and SMNVEV (reference sequence). The CDR3 is made up of 15 amino acids. The CDR3 coding sequence is TGTGCCAGCAGTTTACGGTCGGGACACGAAGAGACCCAGTACTTC. Its translation is CASSLRSGHEETQYF.

The gene calls are TRBV6-6 and TRBJ2-2; no clear D gene. Trimming took 3 bases from V and 4 from J, leaving 9 bases between them. Germline-derived CDR1 and CDR2 are MNHNY and SVGAGI (reference sequence). The CDR3 totals 14 residues. CDR3 region: CASSYLGFTGELFF. DNA for the CDR3: TGTGCCAGCAGTTATCTAGGATTCACCGGGGAGCTGTTTTTT.

V usage is TRBV2 and J usage is TRBJ2-1; the D is unclear. CDR3 length: 11 residues. The ends were cut back, 3 bases at V and 7 bases at J, with 4 bases in the middle. The germline V gene encodes CDR1 SNHLY and CDR2 FYNNEI. The CDR3 region has the DNA TGTGCCAGCAGTGACGAGAATGAGCAGTTCTTC. As protein: CASSDENEQFF. Complete variable domain (other parts from reference TRBV2 and TRBJ2-1): EPEVTQTPSHQVTQMGQEVILRCVPISNHLYFYWYRQILGQKVEFLVSFYNNEISEKSEIFDDQFSVERPDGSNFTLKIRSTKLEDSAMYFCASSDENEQFFGPGTRLTVL.

The genes are TRBV19 and TRBJ2-1; 13 bases map to TRBD2. The CDR3 consists of 23 residues. CDR1 is LNHDA, CDR2 SQIVND, per germline (reference sequence). V trimming: 6 bases; J trimming: 7 bases; junction bases outside the gene matches: 30. CDR3 loop: CASRAGQKYRTSGRGGPGNEQFF. DNA of the CDR3: TGTGCCAGTAGGGCGGGACAGAAGTATAGGACTAGCGGGAGAGGGGGCCCTGGGAATGAGCAGTTCTTC.

The V gene is TRBV7-8, the J gene TRBJ1-1; D gene uncertain. The CDR3 contains 16 residues. Germline-derived CDR1 and CDR2 are SGHVS and FQNEAQ. Trimming removed 1 base from V and 1 base from J, with 13 bases in between. Here the CDR3 DNA reads TGTGCCAGCAGCTTAGTCACCGACGGGGAGAACACTGAAGCTTTCTTT. This gives the protein CASSLVTDGENTEAFF.

The genes are TRBV10-2 and TRBJ2-1; 13 bases agree with TRBD2. The CDR3 has 15 residues. V shed 4 bases and J 7 bases; nucleotides not matched to a gene: 4. Per the germline V gene, CDR1 is WSHSY and CDR2 is SAAADI. The CDR3 sequence is CASSGTSGSNNEQFF. The CDR3 DNA reads TGCGCCAGCAGTGGGACTAGCGGGAGTAATAATGAGCAGTTCTTC.

The rearrangement links TRBV4-1 to TRBJ2-7, with 9 bases aligning to TRBD2. J gave up 1 base and V 3 bases, and 4 bases lay outside the gene matches. This CDR3 contains 15 residues. Looked up from germline, CDR1 is MGHRA and CDR2 is YSYEKL. CDR3 DNA: TGCGCCAGCAGCCAGGAGACTAGCGGATCCTACGAGCAGTACTTC. Its translation: CASSQETSGSYEQYF.

V usage is TRBV5-1 and J usage is TRBJ1-5; D not certain. Germline values: CDR1 SGHRS, CDR2 YFSETQ. This CDR3 has 13 residues. V shed 2 bases and J shed 6 bases, with 9 bases lying between them. The CDR3 loop reads CASSLIGSQPQHF. In DNA form, the CDR3 reads TGCGCCAGCAGCTTAATCGGGAGTCAGCCCCAGCATTTT.

V usage is TRBV11-1 and J usage is TRBJ2-7; D gene unclear. Germline CDR1 and CDR2: SGHAT and FQDESV (reference sequence). The CDR3 is 13 residues long. Deletions cut 2 bases from V and 0 bases from J, with 5 bases between. CDR3 sequence reads: CASSLQDSYEQYF. The CDR3 DNA reads TGTGCCAGCAGCTTACAAGACTCCTACGAGCAGTACTTC.